This record looks at one T cell receptor (beta chain) sequence and its context. The CDR3 loop spans 15 amino acids. Germline assignment: CDR1 KGHDR and CDR2 SFDVKD. V lost 2 bases, J lost 7 bases, and 6 bases stayed unmatched. Sequencing was performed with immunoSEQ multiplex PCR; in TCRdb, only in-frame clones are kept and a portion is missing. The data show some 120,000 clones, 80% to 95% seen once. This record belongs to a study of control samples from healthy donors and cancer patients. The V and J genes are TRBV24-1 and TRBJ1-5, with 8 bases lining up with TRBD1. This clonotype originated in a woman aged 18-29 years in good health. Sequencing used blood. CDR3 amino acids: CATSDSDRVNQPQHF. As DNA, the CDR3 is TGTGCCACCAGTGATTCGGACAGGGTAAACCAGCCCCAGCATTTT.